A selection of T cell receptor beta chains follows, all from one sample in a study of blood T cell repertoires in COVID-19. Profiled with immunoSEQ multiplex PCR; TCRdb holds only in-frame clones, not every one. This table holds under 300,000 clones, approximately 90% found once. The sequenced material came from PBMCs or T cells enriched from blood (not recorded which). The receptors here all came from a middle-aged man who had recovered from COVID-19. Both conserved end residues are part of each CDR3. Fields, in order: D gene, V gene, CDR3 length, J gene, clone size, CDR3 protein, CDR3 DNA. The D gene is left open where the match is weak. A clone size is listed for some rows: how often the clone was seen (once, few, many), or a class if it is expanded.

d_call: .; v_call: TRBV5-4; cdr3_length: 13; j_call: TRBJ1-1; clone_size: once; cdr3_aa: CASSLDRVGEAFF; cdr3_nt: TGTGCCAGCAGCTTGGACAGGGTAGGTGAAGCTTTCTTT
d_call: .; v_call: TRBV11-1; cdr3_length: 13; j_call: TRBJ2-7; clone_size: .; cdr3_aa: CASSFDISYEQYF; cdr3_nt: TGTGCCAGCAGCTTTGACATCTCCTACGAGCAGTACTTC
d_call: .; v_call: TRBV5-1; cdr3_length: 13; j_call: TRBJ1-5; clone_size: .; cdr3_aa: CASSSDTNQPQHF; cdr3_nt: TGCGCCAGCAGCTCGGACACCAATCAGCCCCAGCATTTT
d_call: TRBD1; v_call: TRBV3-1/TRBV3-2; cdr3_length: 14; j_call: TRBJ1-1; clone_size: .; cdr3_aa: CASSLGDSLTEAFF; cdr3_nt: TGTGCCAGCAGCCTAGGGGACAGTCTTACTGAAGCTTTCTTT
d_call: .; v_call: TRBV4-3; cdr3_length: 13; j_call: TRBJ1-5; clone_size: once; cdr3_aa: CASSQDRVQPQHF; cdr3_nt: TGCGCCAGCAGCCAAGATCGGGTTCAGCCCCAGCATTTT
d_call: TRBD2; v_call: TRBV9; cdr3_length: 16; j_call: TRBJ2-2; clone_size: once; cdr3_aa: CASSVRSSGNTGELFF; cdr3_nt: TGTGCCAGCAGCGTACGGAGTAGCGGGAATACCGGGGAGCTGTTTTTT
d_call: .; v_call: TRBV6-5; cdr3_length: 15; j_call: TRBJ2-3; clone_size: .; cdr3_aa: CASSYSSQVPDTQYF; cdr3_nt: TGTGCCAGCAGTTACTCGTCGCAGGTCCCAGATACGCAGTATTTT
d_call: TRBD2; v_call: TRBV4-2; cdr3_length: 16; j_call: TRBJ2-1; clone_size: .; cdr3_aa: CASSLTSGSAYNEQFF; cdr3_nt: TGTGCCAGCAGCCTTACTAGCGGGAGCGCCTACAATGAGCAGTTCTTC
d_call: .; v_call: TRBV2; cdr3_length: 14; j_call: TRBJ2-1; clone_size: once; cdr3_aa: CASKADSSYNEQFF; cdr3_nt: TGTGCCAGCAAGGCGGACAGCTCCTACAATGAGCAGTTCTTC
d_call: TRBD2; v_call: TRBV10-1; cdr3_length: 19; j_call: TRBJ2-2; clone_size: .; cdr3_aa: CASSESAPGLAGGSGELFF; cdr3_nt: TGCGCCAGCAGTGAGTCGGCTCCGGGACTAGCGGGGGGATCTGGGGAGCTGTTTTTT
d_call: .; v_call: TRBV6-5; cdr3_length: 15; j_call: TRBJ1-6; clone_size: .; cdr3_aa: CASSYSQGNNSPLHF; cdr3_nt: TGTGCCAGCAGTTACTCCCAGGGGAATAATTCACCCCTCCACTTT
d_call: .; v_call: TRBV7-9; cdr3_length: 15; j_call: TRBJ1-5; clone_size: .; cdr3_aa: CASSSTGRGNQPQHF; cdr3_nt: TGTGCCAGCAGCTCAACGGGTCGTGGGAATCAGCCCCAGCATTTT
d_call: TRBD1; v_call: TRBV30; cdr3_length: 13; j_call: TRBJ1-1; clone_size: .; cdr3_aa: CAWSKTGGTEAFF; cdr3_nt: TGTGCCTGGAGCAAAACAGGGGGAACTGAAGCTTTCTTT
d_call: TRBD1; v_call: TRBV6-5; cdr3_length: 14; j_call: TRBJ1-2; clone_size: .; cdr3_aa: CASSYLDRGRGYTF; cdr3_nt: TGTGCCAGCAGTTACCTCGACAGGGGACGGGGCTACACCTTC
d_call: TRBD1; v_call: TRBV11-3; cdr3_length: 14; j_call: TRBJ2-3; clone_size: .; cdr3_aa: CASGGDRETDTQYF; cdr3_nt: TGTGCCAGCGGGGGGGACAGGGAAACAGATACGCAGTATTTT
d_call: .; v_call: TRBV6-6; cdr3_length: 15; j_call: TRBJ1-3; clone_size: .; cdr3_aa: CASNPAGYAGNTIYF; cdr3_nt: TGTGCCAGCAACCCCGCGGGGTACGCTGGAAACACCATATATTTT
d_call: TRBD2; v_call: TRBV9; cdr3_length: 14; j_call: TRBJ2-7; clone_size: .; cdr3_aa: CASSERTSSYEQYF; cdr3_nt: TGTGCCAGCAGCGAACGGACTAGTAGCTACGAGCAGTACTTC
d_call: TRBD1; v_call: TRBV28; cdr3_length: 17; j_call: TRBJ2-4; clone_size: .; cdr3_aa: CASKRDLGTGGSNIQYF; cdr3_nt: TGTGCCAGCAAACGGGACCTTGGGACAGGGGGGTCCAACATTCAGTACTTC
d_call: TRBD2; v_call: TRBV5-6; cdr3_length: 15; j_call: TRBJ2-2; clone_size: .; cdr3_aa: CASSLVGRSIGELFF; cdr3_nt: TGTGCCAGCAGCTTGGTCGGGAGGTCTATCGGGGAGCTGTTTTTT
d_call: .; v_call: TRBV5-1; cdr3_length: 13; j_call: TRBJ1-1; clone_size: .; cdr3_aa: CASRTERNTEAFF; cdr3_nt: TGCGCCAGCCGGACAGAGCGGAACACTGAAGCTTTCTTT
d_call: TRBD1; v_call: TRBV5-4; cdr3_length: 14; j_call: TRBJ1-1; clone_size: .; cdr3_aa: CASRSEQGDTEAFF; cdr3_nt: TGTGCCAGCAGGTCTGAACAGGGGGACACTGAAGCTTTCTTT
d_call: .; v_call: TRBV5-4; cdr3_length: 13; j_call: TRBJ1-2; clone_size: few; cdr3_aa: CASSLVQKNGYTF; cdr3_nt: TGTGCCAGCAGCTTGGTACAGAAGAATGGCTACACCTTC
d_call: TRBD1; v_call: TRBV27; cdr3_length: 15; j_call: TRBJ1-1; clone_size: .; cdr3_aa: CATYGDREMNTEAFF; cdr3_nt: TGTGCCACCTACGGGGACAGGGAGATGAACACTGAAGCTTTCTTT
d_call: TRBD1; v_call: TRBV7-3; cdr3_length: 13; j_call: TRBJ1-6; clone_size: .; cdr3_aa: CASSWTGDSPLHF; cdr3_nt: TGTGCCAGCAGCTGGACAGGTGATTCACCCCTCCACTTT
d_call: .; v_call: TRBV29-1; cdr3_length: 13; j_call: TRBJ1-6; clone_size: .; cdr3_aa: CSVAESGSSPLHF; cdr3_nt: TGCAGCGTTGCAGAATCAGGGTCGTCACCCCTCCACTTT
d_call: .; v_call: TRBV29-1; cdr3_length: 16; j_call: TRBJ2-1; clone_size: .; cdr3_aa: CSVEDLAGGLRGEQFF; cdr3_nt: TGCAGCGTTGAAGATCTCGCCGGGGGGCTGAGGGGCGAGCAGTTCTTC
d_call: TRBD1; v_call: TRBV9; cdr3_length: 15; j_call: TRBJ1-4; clone_size: .; cdr3_aa: CASSVEGDRDEKLFF; cdr3_nt: TGTGCCAGCAGCGTAGAAGGGGACAGGGACGAAAAACTGTTTTTT
d_call: TRBD1; v_call: TRBV5-6; cdr3_length: 13; j_call: TRBJ1-1; clone_size: few; cdr3_aa: CASSFRDRVEAFF; cdr3_nt: TGTGCCAGCAGCTTCCGGGACAGGGTTGAAGCTTTCTTT
d_call: .; v_call: TRBV27; cdr3_length: 16; j_call: TRBJ1-1; clone_size: .; cdr3_aa: CASSLRRWAMNTEAFF; cdr3_nt: TGTGCCAGCAGTTTACGCCGTTGGGCTATGAACACTGAAGCTTTCTTT
d_call: .; v_call: TRBV7-9; cdr3_length: 13; j_call: TRBJ1-4; clone_size: once; cdr3_aa: CASSSPWAEKLFF; cdr3_nt: TGTGCCAGCAGCTCACCCTGGGCTGAAAAACTGTTTTTT
d_call: TRBD2; v_call: TRBV14; cdr3_length: 16; j_call: TRBJ2-1; clone_size: .; cdr3_aa: CASSHGLAGWYNEQFF; cdr3_nt: TGTGCCAGCAGCCACGGACTAGCGGGGTGGTACAATGAGCAGTTCTTC
d_call: .; v_call: TRBV11-2; cdr3_length: 15; j_call: TRBJ1-2; clone_size: .; cdr3_aa: CASSLDPTGFYGYTF; cdr3_nt: TGTGCCAGCAGCTTAGATCCCACAGGGTTCTATGGCTACACCTTC
d_call: TRBD2; v_call: TRBV27; cdr3_length: 14; j_call: TRBJ2-7; clone_size: .; cdr3_aa: CASSWTSGGNEQYF; cdr3_nt: TGTGCCAGCAGTTGGACTAGCGGGGGAAACGAGCAGTACTTC
d_call: .; v_call: TRBV4-1; cdr3_length: 15; j_call: TRBJ2-7; clone_size: once; cdr3_aa: CASSQVLGGNYEQYF; cdr3_nt: TGCGCCAGCAGCCAAGTATTAGGCGGAAACTACGAGCAGTACTTC
d_call: TRBD1; v_call: TRBV6-1; cdr3_length: 16; j_call: TRBJ1-1; clone_size: .; cdr3_aa: CASSESGGQGHTEAFF; cdr3_nt: TGTGCCAGCAGTGAAAGTGGGGGACAGGGGCACACTGAAGCTTTCTTT
d_call: TRBD2; v_call: TRBV4-3; cdr3_length: 16; j_call: TRBJ2-7; clone_size: once; cdr3_aa: CASSPTPSGSSYEQYF; cdr3_nt: TGCGCCAGCAGCCCAACCCCTAGCGGGAGTTCCTACGAGCAGTACTTC
d_call: .; v_call: TRBV28; cdr3_length: 13; j_call: TRBJ1-2; clone_size: .; cdr3_aa: CASSLRRGYGYTF; cdr3_nt: TGTGCCAGCAGTTTACGCAGGGGCTATGGCTACACCTTC
d_call: TRBD1; v_call: TRBV28; cdr3_length: 19; j_call: TRBJ1-3; clone_size: .; cdr3_aa: CASSLSSIGGSSSGNTIYF; cdr3_nt: TGTGCCAGCAGTTTAAGTAGCATAGGGGGCTCCAGCTCTGGAAACACCATATATTTT
d_call: .; v_call: TRBV7-2; cdr3_length: 12; j_call: TRBJ2-1; clone_size: .; cdr3_aa: CASSTNWSEQFF; cdr3_nt: TGTGCCAGCAGTACAAATTGGAGTGAGCAGTTCTTC
d_call: TRBD2; v_call: TRBV19; cdr3_length: 15; j_call: TRBJ2-7; clone_size: .; cdr3_aa: CASSIASRETYEQYF; cdr3_nt: TGTGCCAGTAGTATAGCTTCGCGGGAGACCTACGAGCAGTACTTC
d_call: TRBD1; v_call: TRBV2; cdr3_length: 15; j_call: TRBJ2-7; clone_size: once; cdr3_aa: CASKGAHAGGYEQYF; cdr3_nt: TGTGCCAGCAAAGGAGCCCATGCAGGGGGCTACGAGCAGTACTTC
d_call: .; v_call: TRBV7-9; cdr3_length: 17; j_call: TRBJ2-1; clone_size: .; cdr3_aa: CASSSITGDSSYNEQFF; cdr3_nt: TGTGCCAGCAGCTCCATAACGGGGGACAGCTCCTACAATGAGCAGTTCTTC